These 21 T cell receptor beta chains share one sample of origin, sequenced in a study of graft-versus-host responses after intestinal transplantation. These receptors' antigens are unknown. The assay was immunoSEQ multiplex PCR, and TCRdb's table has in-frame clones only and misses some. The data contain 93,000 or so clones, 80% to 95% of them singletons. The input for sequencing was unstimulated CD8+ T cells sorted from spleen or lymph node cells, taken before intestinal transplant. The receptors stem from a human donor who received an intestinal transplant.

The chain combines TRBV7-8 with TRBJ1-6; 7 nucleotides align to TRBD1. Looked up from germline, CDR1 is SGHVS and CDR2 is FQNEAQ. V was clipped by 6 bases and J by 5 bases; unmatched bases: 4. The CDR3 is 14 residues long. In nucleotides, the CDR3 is TGTGCCAGCAGTTCCGGGACAGATAATTCACCCCTCCACTTT. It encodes CASSSGTDNSPLHF.

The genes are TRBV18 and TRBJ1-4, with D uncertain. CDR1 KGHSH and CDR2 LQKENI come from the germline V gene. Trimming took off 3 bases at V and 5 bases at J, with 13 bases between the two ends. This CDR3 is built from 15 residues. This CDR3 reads CASSPGKGGNEKLFF. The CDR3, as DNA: TGTGCCAGCTCACCGGGGAAAGGAGGAAATGAAAAACTGTTTTTT.

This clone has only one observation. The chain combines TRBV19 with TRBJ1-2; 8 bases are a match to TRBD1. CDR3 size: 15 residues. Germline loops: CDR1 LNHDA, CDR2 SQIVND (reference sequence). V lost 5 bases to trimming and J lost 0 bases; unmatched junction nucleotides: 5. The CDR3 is CASSPPGGPNYGYTF. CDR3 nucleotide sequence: TGTGCCAGTAGTCCCCCAGGGGGCCCTAACTATGGCTACACCTTC.

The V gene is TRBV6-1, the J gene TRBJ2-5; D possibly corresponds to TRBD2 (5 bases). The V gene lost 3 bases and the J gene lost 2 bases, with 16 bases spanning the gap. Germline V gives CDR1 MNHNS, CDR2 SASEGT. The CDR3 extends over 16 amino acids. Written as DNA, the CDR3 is TGTGCCAGCAGTGACGGATCGGGGTTCTTTCAAGAGACCCAGTACTTC. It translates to CASSDGSGFFQETQYF.

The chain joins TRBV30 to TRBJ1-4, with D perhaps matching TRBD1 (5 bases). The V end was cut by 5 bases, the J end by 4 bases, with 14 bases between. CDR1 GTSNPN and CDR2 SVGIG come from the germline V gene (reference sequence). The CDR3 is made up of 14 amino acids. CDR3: CAWLPGLGNEKLFF. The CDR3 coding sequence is TGTGCCTGGTTGCCGGGACTTGGTAATGAAAAACTGTTTTTT.

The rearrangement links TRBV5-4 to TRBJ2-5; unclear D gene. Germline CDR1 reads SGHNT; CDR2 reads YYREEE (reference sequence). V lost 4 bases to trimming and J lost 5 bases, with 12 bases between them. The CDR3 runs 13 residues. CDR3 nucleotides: TGTGCCAGCAGCCCGATAGTAGAGGAGACCCAGTACTTC. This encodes CASSPIVEETQYF.

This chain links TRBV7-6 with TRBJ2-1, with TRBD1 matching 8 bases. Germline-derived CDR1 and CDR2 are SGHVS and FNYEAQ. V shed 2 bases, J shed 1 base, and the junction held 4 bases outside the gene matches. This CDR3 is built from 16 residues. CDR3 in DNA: TGTGCCAGCAGCTTAAGGGGGACAGGTTCCTACAATGAGCAGTTCTTC. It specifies CASSLRGTGSYNEQFF.

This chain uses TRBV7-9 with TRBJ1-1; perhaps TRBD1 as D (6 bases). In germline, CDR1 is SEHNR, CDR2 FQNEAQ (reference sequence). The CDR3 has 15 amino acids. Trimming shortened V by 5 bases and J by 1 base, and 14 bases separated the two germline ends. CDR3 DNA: TGTGCCAGCAGCAGGGGACAAGTCTCGAACACTGAAGCTTTCTTT. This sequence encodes CASSRGQVSNTEAFF. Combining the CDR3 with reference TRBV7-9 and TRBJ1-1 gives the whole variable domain DTGVSQNPRHKITKRGQNVTFRCDPISEHNRLYWYRQTLGQGPEFLTYFQNEAQLEKSRLLSDRFSAERPKGSFSTLEIQRTEQGDSAMYLCASSRGQVSNTEAFFGQGTRLTVV.

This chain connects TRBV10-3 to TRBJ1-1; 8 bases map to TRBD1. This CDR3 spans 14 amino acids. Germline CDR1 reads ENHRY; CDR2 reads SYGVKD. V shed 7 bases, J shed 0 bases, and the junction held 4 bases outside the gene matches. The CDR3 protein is CAITAGGLNTEAFF. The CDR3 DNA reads TGTGCCATCACCGCAGGGGGCTTGAACACTGAAGCTTTCTTT.

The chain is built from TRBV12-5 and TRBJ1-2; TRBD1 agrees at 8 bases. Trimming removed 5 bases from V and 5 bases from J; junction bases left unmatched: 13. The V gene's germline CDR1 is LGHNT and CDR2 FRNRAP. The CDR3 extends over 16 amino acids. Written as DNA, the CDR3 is TGTGCTAGTGGTCCGGATGCAGGGGGCCCACTATATGGCTACACCTTC. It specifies CASGPDAGGPLYGYTF. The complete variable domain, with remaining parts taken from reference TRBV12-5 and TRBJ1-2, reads DARVTQTPRHKVTEMGQEVTMRCQPILGHNTVFWYRQTMMQGLELLAYFRNRAPLDDSGMPKDRFSAEMPDATLATLKIQPSEPRDSAVYFCASGPDAGGPLYGYTFGSGTRLTVV.

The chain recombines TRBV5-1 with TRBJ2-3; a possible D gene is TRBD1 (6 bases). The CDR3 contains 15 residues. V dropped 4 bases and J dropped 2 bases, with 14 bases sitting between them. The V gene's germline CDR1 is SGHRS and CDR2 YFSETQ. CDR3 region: CASSQLWTVTDTQYF. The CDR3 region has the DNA TGCGCCAGCAGCCAACTCTGGACAGTCACAGATACGCAGTATTTT.

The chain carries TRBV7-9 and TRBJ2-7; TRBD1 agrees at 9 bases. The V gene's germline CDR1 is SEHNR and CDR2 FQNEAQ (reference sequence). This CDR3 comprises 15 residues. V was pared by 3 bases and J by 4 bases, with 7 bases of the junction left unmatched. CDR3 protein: CASSFPGQGWYEQYF. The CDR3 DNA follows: TGTGCCAGCAGCTTCCCGGGACAGGGTTGGTACGAGCAGTACTTC.

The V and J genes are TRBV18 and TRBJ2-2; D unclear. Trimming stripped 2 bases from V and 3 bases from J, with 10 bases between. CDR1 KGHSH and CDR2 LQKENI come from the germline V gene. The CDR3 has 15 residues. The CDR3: CASSPTDADTGELFF. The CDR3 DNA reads TGTGCCAGCTCACCAACCGACGCCGACACCGGGGAGCTGTTTTTT.

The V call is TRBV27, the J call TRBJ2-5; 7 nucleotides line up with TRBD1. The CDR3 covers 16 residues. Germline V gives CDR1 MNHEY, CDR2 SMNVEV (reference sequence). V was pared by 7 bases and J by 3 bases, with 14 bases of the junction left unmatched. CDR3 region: CASTPQGGKWEETQYF. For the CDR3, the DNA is TGTGCCAGCACCCCCCAAGGGGGCAAATGGGAAGAGACCCAGTACTTC.

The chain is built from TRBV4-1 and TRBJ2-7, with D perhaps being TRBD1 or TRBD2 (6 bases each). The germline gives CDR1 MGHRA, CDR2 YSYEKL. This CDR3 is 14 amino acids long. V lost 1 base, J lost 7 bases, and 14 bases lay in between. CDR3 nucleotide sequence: TGCGCCAGCAGCCAAGGTGGGGGGCGCTGGGAGCAGTACTTC. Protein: CASSQGGGRWEQYF.

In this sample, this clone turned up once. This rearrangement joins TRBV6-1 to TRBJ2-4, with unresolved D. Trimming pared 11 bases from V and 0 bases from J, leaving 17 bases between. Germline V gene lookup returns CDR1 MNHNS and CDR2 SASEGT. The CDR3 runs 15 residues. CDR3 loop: CASRESFLAKNIQYF. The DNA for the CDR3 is TGTGCCTCACGCGAGTCGTTCTTAGCCAAAAACATTCAGTACTTC.

CDR3 protein: CASSQGTGGAEAFF. CDR3 in DNA: TGCGCCAGCAGCCAAGGGACGGGGGGGGCTGAAGCTTTCTTT. The rearrangement links TRBV4-1 to TRBJ1-1; D might be TRBD1 (5 bases). The CDR3 loop spans 14 amino acids. From germline, CDR1 is MGHRA and CDR2 YSYEKL. The V end was cut by 1 base, the J end by 6 bases, with 12 bases between.

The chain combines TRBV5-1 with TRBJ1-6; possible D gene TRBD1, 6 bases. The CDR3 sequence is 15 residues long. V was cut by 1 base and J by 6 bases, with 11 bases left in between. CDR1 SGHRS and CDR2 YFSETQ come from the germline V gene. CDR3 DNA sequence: TGCGCCAGCAGCTTGAGGGGGGGGACTAATTCACCCCTCCACTTT. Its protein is CASSLRGGTNSPLHF.

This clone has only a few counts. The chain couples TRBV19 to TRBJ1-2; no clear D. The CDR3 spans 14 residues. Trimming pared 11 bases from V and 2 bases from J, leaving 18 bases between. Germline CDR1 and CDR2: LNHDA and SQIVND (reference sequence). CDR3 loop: CAGYGGSSNYGYTF. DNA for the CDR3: TGTGCCGGATATGGAGGTAGTTCCAACTATGGCTACACCTTC.

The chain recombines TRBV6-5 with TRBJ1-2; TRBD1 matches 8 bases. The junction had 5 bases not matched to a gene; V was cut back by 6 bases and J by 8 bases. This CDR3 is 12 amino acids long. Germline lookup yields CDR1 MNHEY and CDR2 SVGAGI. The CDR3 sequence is CASRSSGGGYTF. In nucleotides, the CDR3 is TGTGCCAGCAGATCATCAGGGGGCGGCTACACCTTC.

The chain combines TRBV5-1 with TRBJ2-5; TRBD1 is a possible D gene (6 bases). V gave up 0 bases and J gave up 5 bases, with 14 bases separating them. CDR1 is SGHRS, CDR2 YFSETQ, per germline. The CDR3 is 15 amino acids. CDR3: CASSLVGDKGETQYF. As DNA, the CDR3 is TGCGCCAGCAGCTTGGTCGGGGACAAGGGTGAGACCCAGTACTTC.